This T cell receptor beta chain comes out of a study of human T cells and chemical hapten exposure. This clonotype was found many times. The germline V gene encodes CDR1 SNHLY and CDR2 FYNNEI. V was clipped by 4 bases and J by 6 bases, with 10 bases between them. The CDR3 consists of 13 residues. Time point specified: patch test 1, 2 weeks after DPC sensitization. Treatment in this sample: therapeutic diphenylcyclopropenone sensitization with weekly scalp DPC. TCRdb reprocessed the RACE reads via MiXCR and lists one record per CDR3 protein. The table shows a few hundred thousand distinct CDR3 sequences, with approximately 5% occurring only once.

The chain is built from TRBV2 and TRBJ2-1; tentatively, D is TRBD1 (6 bases). The source of this sequence is a woman aged 45-60 years with alopecia areata. Some clones in this sample may be carry-over from other donors' samples. The specimen comprised whole blood, sampled in connection with sensitization to the hapten diphenylcyclopropenone (DPC). The CDR3 spells CASSVGRGNEQFF. The CDR3 DNA sequence: TGTGCCAGCAGTGTGGGCAGGGGCAATGAGCAGTTCTTC.